This T cell receptor beta chain comes out of a study of early T cells in non-severe SARS-CoV-2 infection. About the study: Chains were not paired, and sequencing was done on bulk RNA from unsorted whole blood. General study results and limits: Reliance on VDJdb matching favored anti-spike CD8 responses; private and CD4 specificities were missed.

Unique molecular identifiers (one per individual cDNA molecule) were attached. TCRdb reprocessed the 5' RACE reads with MiXCR, giving one entry per CDR3 protein. The sample carries under 85,000 distinct CDR3 sequences, 10% to 15% recorded once. The CDR3 contains 15 residues. V was cut by 6 bases and J by 1 base, with 16 bases left in between. The germline CDR1 and CDR2 sequences are MNHEY and SVGEGT. Turning to this clonotype: The target antigen is unknown.

This sequence was found in an adult who was a healthcare worker with PCR-confirmed SARS-CoV-2 infection or an uninfected control (not recorded which). The donor label of this sample is uncertain. Sequences were derived from whole blood, sampled at baseline. This chain connects TRBV6-2 or TRBV6-3 to TRBJ2-7; possibly TRBD1 for D (5 bases). The CDR3, as DNA: TGTGCCAGCAGCGCCCATCACGCAGGGTCCTACGAGCAGTACTTC. Translating it yields CASSAHHAGSYEQYF.